The sequence of this TCR beta chain was determined in a study of T cell responses to AZD1222 COVID-19 vaccine. The protocol was immunoSEQ multiplex PCR, while the TCRdb copy is restricted to in-frame clones and leaves out a portion. Found here are 90,000 to 130,000 clones, roughly 90% of them singletons; the top ten hold 15%. V was cut by 2 bases and J by 3 bases, with 13 bases left in between. Germline V CDR1 and CDR2: KGHDR, SFDVKD. The CDR3 contains 16 residues. The sequenced sample was peripheral blood, obtained 28 days after the second AZD1222 dose. The clonotype was recovered from an adult who received the AZD1222 COVID-19 vaccine. The rearrangement joins TRBV24-1 to TRBJ1-5; the D is unclear. The CDR3 loop reads CATSDSGSPNNQPQHF. Here the CDR3 DNA reads TGTGCCACCAGTGATTCTGGAAGCCCCAACAATCAGCCCCAGCATTTT.